Here is one T cell receptor (beta chain) with its context. Its antigen is still unknown. The sample is drawn from a study of CD8 T cells in ankylosing spondylitis. TCRdb re-analysed the 5' RACE reads in MiXCR, keeping a single row per CDR3 protein. Here the sample spans some 33,000 distinct CDR3 sequences, approximately 15% being singletons. Whole-study findings and limits: Relatively scarce in peripheral blood, disease-linked clones were CD8+.

CDR3 length equals 13 residues. V was trimmed by 5 bases and J by 8 bases, leaving 12 bases between them. The germline gives CDR1 MDHEN, CDR2 SYDVKM. This sequence joins TRBV28 and TRBJ1-4; D is undetermined. The sequence was obtained from a male donor with ankylosing spondylitis or in good health (not recorded which). Sequenced sample: blood. The CDR3, as DNA: TGTGCCAGCAGTACCACGAATAGGGAAAAACTGTTTTTT. As protein: CASSTTNREKLFF.